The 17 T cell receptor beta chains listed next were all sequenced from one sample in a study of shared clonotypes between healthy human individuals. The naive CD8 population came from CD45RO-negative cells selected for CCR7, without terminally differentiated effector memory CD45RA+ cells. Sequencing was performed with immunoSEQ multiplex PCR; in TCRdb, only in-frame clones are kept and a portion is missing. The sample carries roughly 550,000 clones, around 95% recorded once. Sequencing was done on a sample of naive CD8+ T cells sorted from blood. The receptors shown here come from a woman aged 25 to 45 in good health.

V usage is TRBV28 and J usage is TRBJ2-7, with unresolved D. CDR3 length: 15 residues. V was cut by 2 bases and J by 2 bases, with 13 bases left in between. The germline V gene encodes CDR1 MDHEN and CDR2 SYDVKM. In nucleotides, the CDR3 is TGTGCCAGCAGTTTAAATAACGCAGGACCCTACGAGCAGTACTTC. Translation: CASSLNNAGPYEQYF.

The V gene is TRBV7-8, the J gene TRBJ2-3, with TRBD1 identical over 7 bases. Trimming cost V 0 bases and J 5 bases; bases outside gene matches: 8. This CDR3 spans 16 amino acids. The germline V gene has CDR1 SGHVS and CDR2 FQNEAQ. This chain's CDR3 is CASSLAYYPGGDTQYF. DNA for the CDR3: TGTGCCAGCAGCTTAGCGTACTATCCAGGGGGAGATACGCAGTATTTT.

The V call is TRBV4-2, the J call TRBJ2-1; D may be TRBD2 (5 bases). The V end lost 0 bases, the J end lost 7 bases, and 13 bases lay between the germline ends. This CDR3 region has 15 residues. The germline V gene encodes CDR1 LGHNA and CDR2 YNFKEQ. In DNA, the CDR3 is TGTGCCAGCAGCCAAGAAATGGCTAGCCAGAATGAGCAGTTCTTC. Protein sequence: CASSQEMASQNEQFF.

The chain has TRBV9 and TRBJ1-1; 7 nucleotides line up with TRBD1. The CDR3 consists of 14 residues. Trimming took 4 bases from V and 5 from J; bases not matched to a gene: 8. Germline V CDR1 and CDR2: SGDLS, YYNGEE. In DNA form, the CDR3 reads TGTGCCAGCAGCCCGCGACAGGGCAAGACTGAAGCTTTCTTT. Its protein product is CASSPRQGKTEAFF.

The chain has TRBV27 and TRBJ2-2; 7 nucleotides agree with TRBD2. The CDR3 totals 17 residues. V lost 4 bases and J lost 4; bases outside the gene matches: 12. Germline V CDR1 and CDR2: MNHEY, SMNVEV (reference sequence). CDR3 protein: CASSSTGGLGATGELFF. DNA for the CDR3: TGTGCCAGCAGTTCAACGGGTGGACTAGGGGCCACCGGGGAGCTGTTTTTT.

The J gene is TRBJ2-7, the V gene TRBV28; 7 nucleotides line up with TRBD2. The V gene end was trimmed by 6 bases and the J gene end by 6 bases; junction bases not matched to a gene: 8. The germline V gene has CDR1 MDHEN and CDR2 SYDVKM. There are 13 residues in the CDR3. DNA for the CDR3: TGTGCCAGCAGCCTCAGGACTAGTAGCGAGCAGTACTTC. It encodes CASSLRTSSEQYF.

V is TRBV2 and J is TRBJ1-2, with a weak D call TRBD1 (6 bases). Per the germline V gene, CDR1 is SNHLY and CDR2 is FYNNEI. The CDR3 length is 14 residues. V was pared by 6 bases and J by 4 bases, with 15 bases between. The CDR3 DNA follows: TGTGCCAGCAGGGAGGACAGAGGAACCTATGGCTACACCTTC. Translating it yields CASREDRGTYGYTF.

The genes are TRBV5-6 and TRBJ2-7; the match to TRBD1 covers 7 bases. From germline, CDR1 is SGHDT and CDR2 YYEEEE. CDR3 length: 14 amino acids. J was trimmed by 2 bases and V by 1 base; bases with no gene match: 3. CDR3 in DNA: TGTGCCAGCAGCTTGCCCGACAGGGCCTACGAGCAGTACTTC. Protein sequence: CASSLPDRAYEQYF.

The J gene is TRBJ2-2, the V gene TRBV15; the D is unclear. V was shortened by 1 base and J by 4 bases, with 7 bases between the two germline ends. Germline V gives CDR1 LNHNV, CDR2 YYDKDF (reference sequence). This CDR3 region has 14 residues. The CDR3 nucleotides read TGTGCCACCAGCAGAGTAGCCGGCACCGGGGAGCTGTTTTTT. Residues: CATSRVAGTGELFF. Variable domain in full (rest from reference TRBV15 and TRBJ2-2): DAMVIQNPRYQVTQFGKPVTLSCSQTLNHNVMYWYQQKSSQAPKLLFHYYDKDFNNEADTPDNFQSRRPNTSFCFLDIRSPGLGDTAMYLCATSRVAGTGELFFGEGSRLTVL.

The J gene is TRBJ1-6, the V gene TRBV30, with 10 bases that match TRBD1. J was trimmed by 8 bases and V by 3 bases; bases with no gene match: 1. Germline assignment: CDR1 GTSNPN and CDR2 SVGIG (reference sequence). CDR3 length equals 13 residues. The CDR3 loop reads CAWRDRGYSPLHF. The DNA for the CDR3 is TGTGCCTGGAGGGACAGGGGGTATTCACCCCTCCACTTT.

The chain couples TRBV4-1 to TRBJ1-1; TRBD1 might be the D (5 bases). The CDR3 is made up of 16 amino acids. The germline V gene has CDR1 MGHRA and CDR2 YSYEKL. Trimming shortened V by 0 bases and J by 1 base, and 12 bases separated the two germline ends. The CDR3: CASSQDPWGENTEAFF. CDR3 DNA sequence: TGCGCCAGCAGCCAAGATCCGTGGGGGGAGAACACTGAAGCTTTCTTT.

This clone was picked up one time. DNA of the CDR3: TGTGCCAGCAGCTCGTGGGGCAATCAGCCCCAGCATTTT. This sequence encodes CASSSWGNQPQHF. This chain uses TRBV13 with TRBJ1-5; unclear D gene. V was cut by 4 bases and J by 2 bases, with 6 bases left in between. This CDR3 is 13 amino acids long. Germline V gene data show CDR1 as PRHDT and CDR2 as FYEKMQ (reference sequence).

The CDR3 nucleotides read TGTGCCAGCAGTTACAATACAGTATCCTACGAGCAGTACTTC. It is translated as CASSYNTVSYEQYF. The V and J genes are TRBV6-5 and TRBJ2-7; D is unclear. Germline V gives CDR1 MNHEY, CDR2 SVGAGI. The length of the CDR3 is 14 residues. Between the trimmed V and J ends, which lost 2 bases and 1 base, there was a span of 9 bases.

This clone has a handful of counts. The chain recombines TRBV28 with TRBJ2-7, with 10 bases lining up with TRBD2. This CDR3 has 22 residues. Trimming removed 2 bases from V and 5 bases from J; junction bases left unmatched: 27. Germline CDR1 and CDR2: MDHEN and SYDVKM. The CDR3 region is CASSLPETSGPHQGPRLDEQYF. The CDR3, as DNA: TGTGCCAGCAGTTTACCCGAGACTAGCGGGCCCCATCAGGGGCCCCGGCTTGACGAGCAGTACTTC. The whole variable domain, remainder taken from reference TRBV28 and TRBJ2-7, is DVKVTQSSRYLVKRTGEKVFLECVQDMDHENMFWYRQDPGLGLRLIYFSYDVKMKEKGDIPEGYSVSREKKERFSLILESASTNQTSMYLCASSLPETSGPHQGPRLDEQYFGPGTRLTVT.

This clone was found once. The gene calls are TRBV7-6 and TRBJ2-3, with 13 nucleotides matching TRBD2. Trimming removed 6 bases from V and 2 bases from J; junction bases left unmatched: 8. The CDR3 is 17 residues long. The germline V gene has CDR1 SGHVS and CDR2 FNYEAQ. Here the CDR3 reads CASSYGLAGVNTDTQYF. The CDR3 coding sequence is TGTGCCAGCAGTTATGGACTAGCGGGAGTGAACACAGATACGCAGTATTTT.

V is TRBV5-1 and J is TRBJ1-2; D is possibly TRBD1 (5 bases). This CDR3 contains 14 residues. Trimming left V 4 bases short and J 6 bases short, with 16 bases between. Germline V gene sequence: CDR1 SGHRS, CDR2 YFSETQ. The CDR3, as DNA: TGCGCCAGCAGCCCCCCGTCGGGGGGTAATGGCTACACCTTC. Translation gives CASSPPSGGNGYTF.

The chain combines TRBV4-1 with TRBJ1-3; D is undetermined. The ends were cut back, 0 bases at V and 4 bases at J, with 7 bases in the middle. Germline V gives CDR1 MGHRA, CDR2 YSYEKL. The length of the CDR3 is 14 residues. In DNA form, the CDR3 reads TGCGCCAGCAGCCAAGACAGTTTGGGAAACACCATATATTTT. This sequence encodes CASSQDSLGNTIYF.